Below, 17 T cell receptor beta chains from the same sample are listed, as sequenced in a study of blood T cell repertoires in COVID-19. Sequencing was performed with immunoSEQ multiplex PCR; in TCRdb, only in-frame clones are kept and a portion is missing. The sample yields roughly 200,000 clones, 70% to 90% seen once. The sequenced material came from peripheral blood. Receptor source: a man in his sixties with active or convalescent COVID-19.

The chain combines TRBV6-5 with TRBJ1-2; D is possibly TRBD1 (5 bases). This CDR3 spans 12 amino acids. The germline V gene encodes CDR1 MNHEY and CDR2 SVGAGI. V lost 7 bases to trimming and J lost 7 bases, with 13 bases between them. The CDR3 DNA follows: TGTGCCAGCACGGCAGGGTCGGGTGGCTACACCTTC. Translating gives CASTAGSGGYTF.

This chain uses TRBV4-1 with TRBJ1-2, with D perhaps matching TRBD1 (6 bases). The ends were cut back, 1 base at V and 3 bases at J, with 21 bases in the middle. CDR1 is MGHRA, CDR2 YSYEKL, per germline. The CDR3 totals 18 residues. The CDR3 loop is CASSQAIVRGNSYYGYTF. The DNA for the CDR3 is TGCGCCAGCAGCCAAGCTATTGTAAGGGGGAACTCGTACTATGGCTACACCTTC.

The CDR3 here is CASSSGTAKETQYF. In DNA, the CDR3 is TGTGCCAGCAGCTCAGGGACAGCAAAAGAGACCCAGTACTTC. The chain couples TRBV11-3 to TRBJ2-5, with TRBD1 identical over 7 bases. From germline, CDR1 is SGHNT and CDR2 YENEEA. The length of the CDR3 is 14 residues. V dropped 4 bases and J dropped 3; count of bases not matched to a gene: 5.

V gene TRBV11-2 combines with J gene TRBJ2-7; D not resolved. Trimming cost V 5 bases and J 1 base, with 12 bases left between them. From germline, CDR1 is SGHAT and CDR2 FQNNGV. The CDR3 extends over 14 amino acids. Here the CDR3 DNA reads TGTGCCAGCAGCCTCCCTGGTAGATCCTACGAGCAGTACTTC. Translation gives CASSLPGRSYEQYF. Together with reference TRBV11-2 and TRBJ2-7, the CDR3 gives the full variable domain: EAGVAQSPRYKIIEKRQSVAFWCNPISGHATLYWYQQILGQGPKLLIQFQNNGVVDDSQLPKDRFSAERLKGVDSTLKIQPAKLEDSAVYLCASSLPGRSYEQYFGPGTRLTVT.

The rearrangement joins TRBV6-2 or TRBV6-3 to TRBJ2-1; D remains ambiguous. The CDR3 has 12 residues. In germline, CDR1 is MNHEY, CDR2 SVGEGT. With 5 bases removed from V and 5 bases from J, the gap between germline ends came to 7 bases. The chain's CDR3 is CASSQTNNEQFF. The CDR3 DNA follows: TGTGCCAGCAGTCAGACAAACAATGAGCAGTTCTTC.

The chain has TRBV29-1 and TRBJ1-4; TRBD1 might be the D (6 bases). This CDR3 is 15 amino acids long. V lost 0 bases and J 7 bases, leaving 15 bases between the germline ends. Germline V CDR1 and CDR2: SQVTM, ANQGSEA. This chain's CDR3 is CSVEDLAGEREKLFF. For the CDR3, the DNA is TGCAGCGTTGAAGATTTGGCAGGGGAACGTGAAAAACTGTTTTTT.

This chain uses TRBV29-1 with TRBJ2-3; TRBD1 matches 10 bases. CDR1 and CDR2 from the germline V gene are SQVTM and ANQGSEA. After removal of 7 bases from V and 4 bases from J, the junction contained 8 bases not matched to a gene. This CDR3 has 14 residues. The CDR3 nucleotides are TGCAGCGCTGGTGGGGGGACAGGGGCAGATACGCAGTATTTT. Amino acid sequence: CSAGGGTGADTQYF.

The chain links TRBV12-3 or TRBV12-4 to TRBJ1-1; D might be TRBD1 (6 bases). The V gene lost 2 bases and the J gene lost 14 bases, with 12 bases spanning the gap. This CDR3 is 11 amino acids long. CDR3: CASSLPPGHFF. For the CDR3, the DNA is TGTGCCAGCAGTTTACCCCCGGGACACTTCTTT.

The V gene is TRBV5-1, the J gene TRBJ1-3, with D possibly TRBD1 on 5 matching bases. The CDR3 runs 15 residues. The germline V gene encodes CDR1 SGHRS and CDR2 YFSETQ. Trimming took off 4 bases at V and 0 bases at J, with 11 bases between the two ends. For the CDR3, the DNA is TGCGCCAGCAGCACCTGGGGGGGCTCTGGAAACACCATATATTTT. Protein product: CASSTWGGSGNTIYF.

This chain connects TRBV9 to TRBJ1-2; TRBD1 aligns across 7 bases. Germline assignment: CDR1 SGDLS and CDR2 YYNGEE. CDR3 size: 15 residues. Losses at the gene ends were 4 bases for V and 8 bases for J; bases not matched to a gene: 14. The CDR3 sequence: CASSLTGQDIVGYTF. The CDR3, as DNA: TGTGCCAGCAGCCTGACAGGACAGGACATTGTAGGCTACACCTTC.

CDR3 sequence: CASSRDGTGAYEQYF. The CDR3 nucleotides read TGCGCCAGCAGCCGAGATGGGACAGGGGCCTACGAGCAGTACTTC. The chain carries TRBV4-1 and TRBJ2-7, with 10 bases identical to TRBD1. This CDR3 is 15 amino acids long. V trimming: 4 bases; J trimming: 2 bases; junction bases outside the gene matches: 5. Germline V gene data show CDR1 as MGHRA and CDR2 as YSYEKL.

This chain connects TRBV7-9 to TRBJ1-5; 7 bases align to TRBD1. The CDR3 is 16 amino acids. V lost 1 base and J lost 0; bases outside the gene matches: 3. Germline CDR1 is SEHNR and CDR2 is FQNEAQ (reference sequence). The CDR3 bases are TGTGCCAGCAGCTTAGGCCGACAGGGTAGCAATCAGCCCCAGCATTTT. It translates to CASSLGRQGSNQPQHF.

There are a few counts of this clone. V usage is TRBV6-6 and J usage is TRBJ1-5, with a tentative D call TRBD1 (6 bases). Trimming removed 7 bases at V and 3 bases at J, with 13 bases between. This CDR3 has 14 amino acids. Germline CDR1 reads MNHNY; CDR2 reads SVGAGI (reference sequence). CDR3 residues: CASTSRTVNQPQHF. DNA of the CDR3: TGTGCCAGCACCTCGAGGACAGTCAATCAGCCCCAGCATTTT.

This clone was recorded only once. J is TRBJ2-5 and V is TRBV7-3; D gene unclear. V shed 5 bases and J shed 5 bases, with 12 bases lying between them. The CDR3 sequence is 13 residues long. Germline V gene data show CDR1 as SGHTA and CDR2 as FQGTGA. CDR3 loop: CASSPLSGETQYF. CDR3 bases: TGTGCCAGCAGCCCCTTATCCGGGGAGACCCAGTACTTC. The entire variable domain, with the rest obtained from reference TRBV7-3 and TRBJ2-5, is as follows: GAGVSQTPSNKVTEKGKYVELRCDPISGHTALYWYRQSLGQGPEFLIYFQGTGAADDSGLPNDRFFAVRPEGSVSTLKIQRTERGDSAVYLCASSPLSGETQYFGPGTRLLVL.

V gene TRBV5-8 combines with J gene TRBJ1-1; possible D gene TRBD1, 6 bases. Germline loops: CDR1 SGHTS, CDR2 YDEGEE. The CDR3 consists of 15 residues. Trimming pared 3 bases from V and 5 bases from J, leaving 17 bases between. The CDR3 DNA reads as TGTGCCAGCAGCTCCGAACAGGCAAGGGGGACTGAAGCTTTCTTT. Its translation: CASSSEQARGTEAFF.

The V and J genes are TRBV29-1 and TRBJ2-1; 7 nucleotides agree with TRBD2. CDR1 and CDR2 (germline): SQVTM, ANQGSEA. The CDR3 is made up of 14 amino acids. With V trimmed by 3 bases and J by 6 bases, 8 bases remained unmatched. The CDR3, as DNA: TGCAGCGTTGATGAGACTAGCTTTAGCAATGAGCAGTTCTTC. This translates into CSVDETSFSNEQFF.

The chain couples TRBV2 to TRBJ1-2, with 7 bases fitting TRBD1. The CDR3 covers 13 residues. Trimming at V came to 6 bases and at J to 4 bases, leaving 5 bases not matched to a gene. Germline loops: CDR1 SNHLY, CDR2 FYNNEI. The CDR3 spells CASRGDRVYGYTF. The CDR3 DNA follows: TGTGCCAGCAGAGGCGACAGGGTCTATGGCTACACCTTC. Full variable domain (remainder filled in from reference TRBV2 and TRBJ1-2): EPEVTQTPSHQVTQMGQEVILRCVPISNHLYFYWYRQILGQKVEFLVSFYNNEISEKSEIFDDQFSVERPDGSNFTLKIRSTKLEDSAMYFCASRGDRVYGYTFGSGTRLTVV.